There are a few counts of the clone carrying this T cell receptor (beta chain). Its matching antigen is unknown. TCRbeta library construction was performed incorporating unique molecular identifiers. TCRdb reprocessed the PCR reads with MiXCR, giving one entry per CDR3 protein. The sample lists some 200,000 distinct CDR3 sequences; 8.4% were seen once. J lost 9 bases, V lost 6 bases, and 15 bases had no gene match. Per the germline V gene, CDR1 is ENHRY and CDR2 is SYGVKD. This CDR3 region has 15 residues. The sample originates from a study of T-cell reconstitution after alpha-beta-depleted transplantation in children. Study-wide results and caveats: Among T cells one year after transplant, newly produced cells accounted for most counts and diversity. Surviving thymic progenitors and recipient T cells were the source of high TCRbeta diversity at day 60 in some patients. Roughly two months post-transplant, alpha-beta T cells reportedly originated from several hundred graft clones that had expanded.

Source: PBMCs, mostly from graft donor cells, taken 360 days after TCRalphabeta/CD19-depleted stem cell transplant. The TCR sequence derives from a male patient aged 2-10 years who had a stem cell transplant for acute myeloid leukemia, so the T cells may come from the graft donor. The chain joins TRBV10-3 to TRBJ2-3, with 7 bases that match TRBD1. This CDR3 reads CAISLLGTGELTQYF. The CDR3 DNA sequence: TGTGCCATCAGCCTACTGGGAACAGGGGAGTTAACGCAGTATTTT.